These 8 T cell receptor beta chains were sequenced from one sample in a study of blood T cell repertoires in COVID-19. Generated by immunoSEQ multiplex PCR, the TCRdb table keeps only in-frame clones and is missing some. This repertoire shows about 280,000 clones, under 90% found once; its top ten account for 9.4%. Material: peripheral blood. The origin of the receptors is a woman between 45 and 60 years old who had recovered from COVID-19.

The CDR3 sequence: CASSASGQPFYGYTF. The CDR3 DNA reads as TGTGCCAGCAGCGCCTCGGGACAGCCTTTCTATGGCTACACCTTC. The genes are TRBV9 and TRBJ1-2; 7 positions agree with TRBD1. The CDR3 runs 15 residues. V lost 3 bases, J lost 4 bases, and 9 bases stayed unmatched. Germline assignment: CDR1 SGDLS and CDR2 YYNGEE.

The rearrangement joins TRBV3-1 (or the pseudogene TRBV3-2) to TRBJ2-4; TRBD2 matches at 12 bases. Germline-derived CDR1 and CDR2 are LGHDT and YNNKEL (reference sequence). The CDR3 loop spans 24 amino acids. V was pared by 4 bases and J by 3 bases, with 28 bases of the junction left unmatched. CDR3 DNA sequence: TGTGCCAGCAGCCCCTCTGGGAGCACCCAGGGACTAGCGGGCCCTATAACTCTCAAAAACATTCAGTACTTC. The encoded protein is CASSPSGSTQGLAGPITLKNIQYF.

This clone was picked up a small number of times. The J gene is TRBJ2-7, the V gene TRBV10-3; 9 positions match TRBD2. CDR3 size: 14 residues. Germline-derived CDR1 and CDR2 are ENHRY and SYGVKD. Trimming took 6 bases from V and 4 from J; bases not matched to a gene: 7. The CDR3 region has the DNA TGTGCCATCAGCGGCGGGGGGGAACTATACGAGCAGTACTTC. Protein product: CAISGGGELYEQYF.

V gene TRBV5-4 combines with J gene TRBJ2-7, with 7 nucleotides matching TRBD2. Trimming removed 4 bases from V and 2 bases from J; junction bases left unmatched: 6. The CDR3 totals 14 residues. Germline-derived CDR1 and CDR2 are SGHNT and YYREEE (reference sequence). The CDR3 sequence: CASSTGTNPYEQYF. The CDR3 DNA reads as TGTGCCAGCAGCACCGGGACTAACCCCTACGAGCAGTACTTC.

This chain uses TRBV15 with TRBJ1-1; D gene ambiguous. Germline lookup yields CDR1 LNHNV and CDR2 YYDKDF (reference sequence). This CDR3 is 12 amino acids long. Trimming left V 2 bases short and J 4 bases short, with 5 bases between. CDR3 coding DNA: TGTGCCACCAGCAGAACACGCACTGAAGCTTTCTTT. Amino acid sequence: CATSRTRTEAFF.

The rearrangement links TRBV30 to TRBJ1-1; TRBD1 is a possible D gene (6 bases). With 5 bases removed from V and 3 bases from J, the gap between germline ends came to 16 bases. Germline V gene sequence: CDR1 GTSNPN, CDR2 SVGIG (reference sequence). This CDR3 spans 14 amino acids. The CDR3 sequence is CAWARKQGDTEAFF. The CDR3 DNA reads TGTGCCTGGGCCCGGAAACAGGGTGACACTGAAGCTTTCTTT. Full variable domain (rest looked up from reference TRBV30 and TRBJ1-1): SQTIHQWPATLVQPVGSPLSLECTVEGTSNPNLYWYRQAAGRGLQLLFYSVGIGQISSEVPQNLSASRPQDRQFILSSKKLLLSDSGFYLCAWARKQGDTEAFFGQGTRLTVV.

The V and J genes are TRBV5-6 and TRBJ2-5; maybe TRBD2 (6 bases). From germline, CDR1 is SGHDT and CDR2 YYEEEE. The CDR3 runs 15 residues. The V end was cut by 0 bases, the J end by 1 base, with 10 bases between. CDR3 in amino acids: CASSLGTTIQETQYF. The CDR3 DNA is TGTGCCAGCAGCTTGGGGACTACTATCCAAGAGACCCAGTACTTC.

The J gene is TRBJ1-2, the V gene TRBV27, with a weak D call TRBD1 (5 bases). Germline V lookup: CDR1 MNHEY, CDR2 SMNVEV (reference sequence). The CDR3 extends over 12 amino acids. V gave up 5 bases and J gave up 8 bases, with 12 bases separating them. CDR3 protein: CASSQAGRGYTF. The CDR3 nucleotides are TGTGCCAGCAGTCAGGCAGGGCGCGGCTACACCTTC.